What follows are 17 T cell receptor beta chains derived from one specimen sequenced in a study of T-cell reconstitution after alpha-beta-depleted transplantation in children. A library of TCRbeta sequences, prepared with unique molecular identifiers, was generated. TCRdb processed the PCR reads anew with MiXCR; each CDR3 protein has one entry. The sample holds about 610,000 distinct CDR3 sequences, more than 9% seen once. The source material was PBMCs from the stem cell graft donor, sampled from the stem cell graft. All receptors come from a human donor who donated a stem cell graft to a child with acute myeloid leukemia.

This chain connects TRBV30 to TRBJ2-1, with D possibly matching TRBD1 (5 bases). The germline V gene encodes CDR1 GTSNPN and CDR2 SVGIG (reference sequence). The length of the CDR3 is 12 residues. V was pared by 2 bases and J by 12 bases, with 14 bases between. The CDR3 DNA is TGTGCCTGGAGTTCCCCAGGGAAGGGGCAGTTCTTC. Translation gives CAWSSPGKGQFF.

This clonotype was seen at least ten times. This chain links TRBV20-1 with TRBJ2-1; 7 bases line up with TRBD1. Germline V gene data show CDR1 as DFQATT and CDR2 as SNEGSKA (reference sequence). Trimming cost V 0 bases and J 5 bases; bases outside gene matches: 10. The CDR3 is 16 amino acids. The CDR3 sequence is CSAREPGQQHHNEQFF. In DNA form, the CDR3 reads TGCAGTGCTAGAGAACCGGGACAGCAACACCACAATGAGCAGTTCTTC.

This clonotype was seen only a few times. A much larger clone lies a single base off, so this may be a read error. The rearrangement links TRBV2 to TRBJ2-7, with D unclear. The CDR3 is made up of 12 amino acids. The V gene's germline CDR1 is SNHLY and CDR2 FYNNEI. CDR3 sequence (DNA): TGTGCCAGCACGGGCAGCTCCCACGAGCAGTACTTC. Translation gives CASTGSSHEQYF.

This clonotype has more than one count but fewer than ten. The rearrangement links TRBV6-5 to TRBJ2-1; D is ambiguous. The CDR3 is made up of 13 amino acids. V dropped 4 bases and J dropped 10 bases, with 14 bases sitting between them. Germline V lookup: CDR1 MNHEY, CDR2 SVGAGI. CDR3 in amino acids: CASSSPLLFEQFF. The DNA for the CDR3 is TGTGCCAGCAGTTCGCCCTTGTTGTTCGAGCAGTTCTTC.

This clonotype has only a few counts. The V and J genes are TRBV12-3 or TRBV12-4 and TRBJ2-1; 8 nucleotides agree with TRBD2. V trimming: 6 bases; J trimming: 9 bases; junction bases outside the gene matches: 13. The CDR3 length is 15 residues. CDR3 nucleotides: TGTGCCAGCAGCCCATTGGGACGCGGGAGGACTGAGCAGTTCTTC. This sequence encodes CASSPLGRGRTEQFF.

Only a few counts were recorded for this clonotype. This rearrangement joins TRBV7-8 to TRBJ1-4; 7 bases align to TRBD1. With 1 base clipped from V and 4 bases from J, the junction kept 9 bases outside the gene matches. CDR3 length: 17 residues. Germline loops: CDR1 SGHVS, CDR2 FQNEAQ. CDR3 nucleotides: TGTGCCAGCAGCTTAGTAGGCAGGGGGGCCCTTAATGAAAAACTGTTTTTT. Protein sequence: CASSLVGRGALNEKLFF.

This chain connects TRBV4-3 to TRBJ2-1; 10 bases are shared with TRBD2. The J segment lost 7 bases and the V segment lost 4 bases, leaving 10 bases of the junction unmatched. The CDR3 spans 16 residues. Germline CDR1 is LGHNA and CDR2 is YSLEER. Written as DNA, the CDR3 is TGCGCCAGCAGCCGCTCGAGCGGGAGGGCCGAAAATGAGCAGTTCTTC. Translated: CASSRSSGRAENEQFF.

This clonotype was seen repeatedly, ten times or more. The CDR3 loop is CASSLTSVGDTQYF. The CDR3 nucleotides read TGTGCCAGCAGTTTGACTAGCGTGGGGGATACGCAGTATTTT. This rearrangement joins TRBV27 to TRBJ2-3; 8 bases line up with TRBD2. Germline lookup yields CDR1 MNHEY and CDR2 SMNVEV (reference sequence). Germline trimming cut 3 bases from V and 6 bases from J; bases unmatched to any gene: 5. This CDR3 has 14 residues.

CDR3 region: CSARTSGITDTQYF. CDR3 in DNA: TGCAGCGCCCGGACTAGCGGTATCACAGATACGCAGTATTTT. The chain has TRBV29-1 and TRBJ2-3; 10 bases line up with TRBD2. The CDR3 loop spans 14 amino acids. CDR1 SQVTM and CDR2 ANQGSEA come from the germline V gene. Trimming removed 7 bases from V and 2 bases from J; junction bases left unmatched: 6.

The chain links TRBV7-2 to TRBJ2-7; no firm D call. Trimming cost V 4 bases and J 4 bases, with 11 bases left between them. Per germline, CDR1 SGHTA and CDR2 FQGNSA. This CDR3 spans 13 amino acids. The CDR3: CASSSPETYEQYF. In DNA form, the CDR3 reads TGTGCCAGCAGCTCCCCGGAGACGTACGAGCAGTACTTC.

This clonotype appeared many times. The rearrangement uses TRBV7-2 and TRBJ1-1; 10 nucleotides align to TRBD1. The CDR3 covers 15 residues. Germline values: CDR1 SGHTA, CDR2 FQGNSA. V lost 1 base and J lost 5; bases outside the gene matches: 4. DNA of the CDR3: TGTGCCAGCAGCTTAGGAGGACAGGGGGTAACTGAAGCTTTCTTT. Residues: CASSLGGQGVTEAFF.

This clonotype was observed at least ten times. This chain uses TRBV7-2 with TRBJ2-3, with TRBD1 matching 8 bases. The V gene's germline CDR1 is SGHTA and CDR2 FQGNSA. This CDR3 has 15 amino acids. With V trimmed by 1 base and J by 5 bases, 5 bases remained unmatched. The CDR3 coding sequence is TGTGCCAGCAGCTTAGACCCAGGGGGCTTAGATACGCAGTATTTT. Protein sequence: CASSLDPGGLDTQYF.

This clonotype was seen only a few times. CDR3 DNA sequence: TGTGCCAGCAGCCAAGCGGGAGTTAATGAGCAGTACTTC. This gives the protein CASSQAGVNEQYF. This chain uses TRBV4-2 with TRBJ2-7, with D perhaps matching TRBD2 (6 bases). Trimming took off 1 base at V and 7 bases at J, with 11 bases between the two ends. This CDR3 has 13 residues. In germline, CDR1 is LGHNA, CDR2 YNFKEQ.

The sample holds a few counts of this clonotype. The V and J genes are TRBV25-1 and TRBJ2-3; 9 bases are shared with TRBD1. Trimming removed 2 bases from V and 6 bases from J; junction bases left unmatched: 6. The CDR3 runs 15 residues. Germline V CDR1 and CDR2: MGHDK, SYGVNS. The DNA of the CDR3 is TGTGCCAGCAGTGAAGGGACAGGGATCGGCGATACGCAGTATTTT. Amino acid sequence: CASSEGTGIGDTQYF.

This clonotype turned up a few times. The chain uses TRBV9 and TRBJ2-2; 10 nucleotides agree with TRBD2. The CDR3 covers 17 residues. Germline CDR1 reads SGDLS; CDR2 reads YYNGEE. V dropped 0 bases and J dropped 4; count of bases not matched to a gene: 6. The CDR3 sequence is CASSVGSSGRFTGELFF. DNA of the CDR3: TGTGCCAGCAGCGTAGGGAGTAGCGGGAGGTTCACCGGGGAGCTGTTTTTT.

This clonotype came up many times. V gene TRBV7-9 combines with J gene TRBJ2-3; no definite D call. Germline-derived CDR1 and CDR2 are SEHNR and FQNEAQ (reference sequence). This CDR3 region has 15 residues. The V gene lost 4 bases and the J gene lost 2 bases, with 13 bases spanning the gap. The CDR3 region is CASSSPLGVTDTQYF. The CDR3 DNA sequence: TGTGCCAGCAGCTCCCCTCTAGGCGTCACAGATACGCAGTATTTT. Full variable domain (outside the CDR3, taken from reference TRBV7-9 and TRBJ2-3): DTGVSQNPRHKITKRGQNVTFRCDPISEHNRLYWYRQTLGQGPEFLTYFQNEAQLEKSRLLSDRFSAERPKGSFSTLEIQRTEQGDSAMYLCASSSPLGVTDTQYFGPGTRLTVL.

This clonotype has at least ten counts. The gene calls are TRBV7-2 and TRBJ2-2; TRBD2 agrees at 9 bases. Germline V gene data show CDR1 as SGHTA and CDR2 as FQGNSA. The length of the CDR3 is 17 residues. V lost 10 bases and J lost 1; bases outside the gene matches: 13. CDR3 coding DNA: TGTGCCACCGTACCGGGTAGCGGGAGTCAGAACACCGGGGAGCTGTTTTTT. It translates to CATVPGSGSQNTGELFF.